The 25 T cell receptor beta chains reported below all come from one sample, sequenced in a study of beta chain features in type 1 diabetes. The isolated RNA, all of it, was reverse transcribed, so expressed TCRB transcripts were what got sequenced. Method: immunoSEQ multiplex PCR; TCRdb's copy keeps in-frame clones and lacks some. Of hundreds of thousands of clones listed, roughly 12% are singletons. The specimen sequenced was naive CD4+ T cells from blood. Receptor source: a man younger than 35 in good health.

This clone occurred many times. The chain carries TRBV4-3 and TRBJ2-1; D not certain. The CDR3 covers 15 residues. CDR1 is LGHNA, CDR2 YSLEER, per germline. The V end lost 1 base, the J end lost 4 bases, and 11 bases lay between the germline ends. In DNA form, the CDR3 reads TGCGCCAGCAGCCAAGTCAGCAGCGCTTACAATGAGCAGTTCTTC. Encoded protein: CASSQVSSAYNEQFF.

The CDR3 region is CASSDAGQGNIQYF. CDR3 sequence (DNA): TGTGCCAGCAGTGACGCGGGACAGGGAAACATTCAGTACTTC. This chain joins TRBV6-5 and TRBJ2-4; 9 nucleotides line up with TRBD1. V lost 5 bases, J lost 6 bases, and 5 bases stayed unmatched. CDR3 length equals 14 residues. Per germline, CDR1 MNHEY and CDR2 SVGAGI.

This clone was seen more than once but under ten times. The rearrangement joins TRBV30 to TRBJ1-2, with D maybe TRBD1 (6 bases). CDR3 length equals 12 residues. The germline V gene has CDR1 GTSNPN and CDR2 SVGIG (reference sequence). V lost 2 bases and J 4 bases, leaving 8 bases between the germline ends. CDR3 sequence reads: CAWSQGGYGYTF. The CDR3 DNA reads as TGTGCCTGGAGTCAAGGGGGCTATGGCTACACCTTC.

The chain combines TRBV18 with TRBJ2-7; D is unresolved. Germline CDR1 KGHSH, CDR2 LQKENI. Trimming took off 1 base at V and 3 bases at J, with 4 bases between the two ends. The CDR3 contains 12 residues. The DNA of the CDR3 is TGTGCCAGCTCACCACGAGGCTACGAGCAGTACTTC. This gives the protein CASSPRGYEQYF.

This clone was seen more than once but under ten times. The chain carries TRBV7-2 and TRBJ2-7, with D tentatively TRBD2 (6 bases). This CDR3 has 16 residues. Between the trimmed V and J ends, which lost 4 bases and 0 bases, there was a span of 16 bases. Germline V gene sequence: CDR1 SGHTA, CDR2 FQGNSA. The CDR3 bases are TGTGCCAGCAGCTCTAACCCGGGAGTATACTCCTACGAGCAGTACTTC. Its translation: CASSSNPGVYSYEQYF.

This clone has more than one count but fewer than ten. The V call is TRBV4-2, the J call TRBJ2-1, with TRBD1 as a possible D gene (6 bases). CDR1 and CDR2 from the germline V gene are LGHNA and YNFKEQ. V shed 6 bases and J shed 5 bases, with 26 bases lying between them. The CDR3 is 18 residues long. The CDR3: CASSPPPGARDTHNEQFF. The CDR3 region has the DNA TGTGCCAGCAGTCCACCCCCCGGGGCGAGGGACACCCACAATGAGCAGTTCTTC.

In this sample, this clone turned up a few times. CDR3 sequence: CASHRPQSNYGYTF. The CDR3 DNA reads TGTGCCAGCCACAGACCACAGTCTAACTATGGCTACACCTTC. V usage is TRBV2 and J usage is TRBJ1-2; D is undetermined. The CDR3 extends over 14 amino acids. Trimming shortened V by 8 bases and J by 0 bases, and 13 bases separated the two germline ends. Germline assignment: CDR1 SNHLY and CDR2 FYNNEI.

This chain links TRBV4-2 with TRBJ2-3, with TRBD1 identical over 9 bases. In germline, CDR1 is LGHNA, CDR2 YNFKEQ. The CDR3 has 18 amino acids. J gave up 2 bases and V 0 bases, and 9 bases lay outside the gene matches. In nucleotides, the CDR3 is TGTGCCAGCAGCCAAGAAAACAGGGGGCAATTTGCCACAGATACGCAGTATTTT. As protein: CASSQENRGQFATDTQYF.

The chain employs TRBV27 and TRBJ2-1, with TRBD2 as a possible D gene (7 bases). Trimming left V 7 bases short and J 2 bases short, with 15 bases between. Per germline, CDR1 MNHEY and CDR2 SMNVEV (reference sequence). The CDR3 loop spans 15 amino acids. This CDR3 reads CASKIEGGPYNEQFF. As DNA, the CDR3 is TGTGCCAGCAAGATAGAGGGGGGGCCCTACAATGAGCAGTTCTTC.

The chain employs TRBV18 and TRBJ1-2; maybe TRBD1 (5 bases). Germline CDR1 is KGHSH and CDR2 is LQKENI. V lost 0 bases, J lost 2 bases, and 16 bases lay in between. This CDR3 region has 17 residues. The CDR3 region has the DNA TGTGCCAGCTCACCACCTAAGCGGCGGGGGGTGAACTATGGCTACACCTTC. Translated: CASSPPKRRGVNYGYTF.

This clone was seen a handful of times. The gene calls are TRBV7-9 and TRBJ2-7, with 12 bases that match TRBD2. Losses at the gene ends were 4 bases for V and 5 bases for J; bases not matched to a gene: 9. Germline V gene lookup returns CDR1 SEHNR and CDR2 FQNEAQ (reference sequence). This CDR3 is built from 16 residues. This CDR3 reads CASSSTTSGSFNEQYF. The DNA of the CDR3 is TGTGCCAGCAGCTCAACGACTAGCGGGAGCTTCAACGAGCAGTACTTC. Variable domain in full (rest from reference TRBV7-9 and TRBJ2-7): DTGVSQNPRHKITKRGQNVTFRCDPISEHNRLYWYRQTLGQGPEFLTYFQNEAQLEKSRLLSDRFSAERPKGSFSTLEIQRTEQGDSAMYLCASSSTTSGSFNEQYFGPGTRLTVT.

There are a few counts of this clone. The chain has TRBV29-1 and TRBJ2-5; 8 bases agree with TRBD1. Germline lookup yields CDR1 SQVTM and CDR2 ANQGSEA. J gave up 4 bases and V 6 bases, and 7 bases lay outside the gene matches. This CDR3 has 13 amino acids. The CDR3 DNA reads as TGCAGCGTCCAGGGGGCTTTGGGAGAGACCCAGTACTTC. Translation: CSVQGALGETQYF.

V and J are TRBV29-1 and TRBJ2-7; D is possibly TRBD2 (5 bases). V was shortened by 3 bases and J by 0 bases, with 9 bases between the two germline ends. The CDR3 runs 13 residues. The germline CDR1 and CDR2 sequences are SQVTM and ANQGSEA. The CDR3 protein is CSVDREGSYEQYF. The DNA of the CDR3 is TGCAGCGTTGACCGAGAGGGCTCCTACGAGCAGTACTTC.

In its sample, this clone was seen a few times. The V and J genes are TRBV11-2 and TRBJ2-4, with D maybe TRBD2 (6 bases). The ends were cut back, 3 bases at V and 0 bases at J, with 12 bases in the middle. The CDR3 length is 16 residues. Germline V lookup: CDR1 SGHAT, CDR2 FQNNGV. DNA for the CDR3: TGTGCCAGCAGCTTGCGGGGAGCGCTAGCCAAAAACATTCAGTACTTC. This gives the protein CASSLRGALAKNIQYF.

This clone was observed many times. The chain recombines TRBV4-3 with TRBJ2-1; TRBD1 agrees at 7 bases. The CDR3 runs 15 residues. V shed 0 bases and J 7 bases; nucleotides not matched to a gene: 6. The germline CDR1 and CDR2 sequences are LGHNA and YSLEER. The CDR3 DNA reads TGCGCCAGCAGCCAAGATCCCGCGACAGGGAATGAGCAGTTCTTC. Amino acid sequence: CASSQDPATGNEQFF.

The chain employs TRBV6-5 and TRBJ1-2; perhaps TRBD1 as D (6 bases). Trimming stripped 4 bases from V and 6 bases from J, with 21 bases between. The CDR3 is 16 residues long. CDR1 MNHEY and CDR2 SVGAGI come from the germline V gene. The CDR3 protein is CASSFHRQAPTDGYTF. The CDR3 bases are TGTGCCAGCAGTTTCCATCGACAGGCCCCTACGGATGGCTACACCTTC.

The genes are TRBV29-1 and TRBJ2-7; 11 positions match TRBD2. Per germline, CDR1 SQVTM and CDR2 ANQGSEA. The CDR3 contains 12 residues. The V segment lost 4 bases and the J segment 7 bases; nucleotides outside the gene matches: 3. The CDR3 here is CSVGSGRDEQYF. For the CDR3, the DNA is TGCAGCGTTGGTAGCGGGAGGGATGAGCAGTACTTC.

This chain uses TRBV7-8 with TRBJ2-4; 13 positions match TRBD2. CDR1 and CDR2 (germline): SGHVS, FQNEAQ. The CDR3 runs 17 residues. V lost 3 bases and J lost 3; bases outside the gene matches: 5. The CDR3 region is CASSLRLAGGVKNIQYF. DNA for the CDR3: TGTGCCAGCAGCTTGCGACTAGCGGGAGGTGTCAAAAACATTCAGTACTTC.

The V gene is TRBV4-3, the J gene TRBJ2-2; tentative D call: TRBD1 (5 bases). V was shortened by 2 bases and J by 1 base, with 14 bases between the two germline ends. The CDR3 consists of 17 residues. Germline V gene lookup returns CDR1 LGHNA and CDR2 YSLEER. As DNA, the CDR3 is TGCGCCAGCAGCCAAAATCCCGGCCAGGGGAACACCGGGGAGCTGTTTTTT. The encoded protein is CASSQNPGQGNTGELFF.

The rearrangement joins TRBV29-1 to TRBJ2-1, with D tentatively TRBD2 (6 bases). CDR3 length: 14 residues. Germline V gene sequence: CDR1 SQVTM, CDR2 ANQGSEA. With 4 bases removed from V and 3 bases from J, the gap between germline ends came to 13 bases. CDR3 sequence reads: CSVGLSGRYNEQFF. DNA of the CDR3: TGCAGCGTTGGGCTAAGCGGGCGCTACAATGAGCAGTTCTTC.

This chain joins TRBV2 and TRBJ1-1; no clear D. CDR1 is SNHLY and CDR2 is FYNNEI in the germline V gene. This CDR3 has 12 residues. The V end lost 2 bases, the J end lost 3 bases, and 4 bases lay between the germline ends. The chain's CDR3 is CASSEPYTEAFF. DNA for the CDR3: TGTGCCAGCAGTGAACCCTACACTGAAGCTTTCTTT.

This clone turned up a few times. This chain connects TRBV30 to TRBJ1-6, with 8 bases fitting TRBD1. The V segment lost 1 base and the J segment 10 bases; nucleotides outside the gene matches: 6. The germline V gene has CDR1 GTSNPN and CDR2 SVGIG (reference sequence). This CDR3 is built from 14 residues. CDR3: CAWSGTGITSPLHF. The CDR3 DNA reads TGTGCCTGGAGTGGGACAGGGATTACCTCACCCCTCCACTTT.

V and J are TRBV7-9 and TRBJ2-3; 16 positions match TRBD2. Germline assignment: CDR1 SEHNR and CDR2 FQNEAQ (reference sequence). This CDR3 region has 17 residues. J lost 6 bases, V lost 5 bases, and 8 bases had no gene match. CDR3 in amino acids: CASSALPGLAGGDTQYF. DNA of the CDR3: TGTGCCAGCAGCGCTTTACCGGGACTAGCGGGAGGGGATACGCAGTATTTT.

V is TRBV19 and J is TRBJ1-5; 7 bases match TRBD1. CDR1 LNHDA and CDR2 SQIVND come from the germline V gene (reference sequence). The CDR3 consists of 14 residues. J lost 7 bases, V lost 7 bases, and 10 bases had no gene match. In DNA, the CDR3 is TGTGCCAGTACAGCTGGACAGGCTGTCCAGCCCCAGCATTTT. Translated: CASTAGQAVQPQHF.

This clone was seen a handful of times. The chain couples TRBV5-1 to TRBJ2-5, with a weak D call TRBD2 (5 bases). Germline V gives CDR1 SGHRS, CDR2 YFSETQ. The CDR3 runs to 12 residues. The ends were cut back, 6 bases at V and 2 bases at J, with 8 bases in the middle. As DNA, the CDR3 is TGCGCCAGCAAGACTACGCAAGAGACCCAGTACTTC. Its translation is CASKTTQETQYF.